These 15 T cell receptor beta chains originate from one sample sequenced in a study of blood T cell repertoires in COVID-19. Assay used: immunoSEQ multiplex PCR; TCRdb lists only in-frame clones, some missing. The top ten hold 8.5% to 10% of the sample, which has under 250,000 clones, around 86% seen once. The sequenced sample was PBMCs or T cells enriched from blood (not recorded which). These receptors originate from a woman in her fifties or sixties with acute COVID-19.

The V call is TRBV18, the J call TRBJ2-5; a possible D gene is TRBD1 (5 bases). CDR1 is KGHSH, CDR2 LQKENI, per germline. The CDR3 has 14 amino acids. Trimming removed 6 bases at V and 1 base at J, with 12 bases between. The CDR3 region has the DNA TGTGCCAGCTCGCCAACAGGAATCCAAGAGACCCAGTACTTC. Translating gives CASSPTGIQETQYF. The entire variable domain, with the rest obtained from reference TRBV18 and TRBJ2-5, is as follows: NAGVMQNPRHLVRRRGQEARLRCSPMKGHSHVYWYRQLPEEGLKFMVYLQKENIIDESGMPKERFSAEFPKEGPSILRIQQVVRGDSAAYFCASSPTGIQETQYFGPGTRLLVL.

The chain is built from TRBV6-5 and TRBJ2-3; the match to TRBD1 covers 10 bases. Germline V gene lookup returns CDR1 MNHEY and CDR2 SVGAGI. The ends lost 8 bases at V and 0 bases at J; junction bases unmatched: 5. The CDR3 covers 15 residues. This chain's CDR3 is CASGWDRGSTDTQYF. CDR3 DNA sequence: TGTGCCAGCGGGTGGGACAGGGGAAGCACAGATACGCAGTATTTT.

The V call is TRBV10-3, the J call TRBJ2-3, with D possibly matching TRBD1 (6 bases). V was pared by 2 bases and J by 2 bases, with 14 bases between. This CDR3 spans 16 amino acids. Germline V gene sequence: CDR1 ENHRY, CDR2 SYGVKD. The CDR3 DNA is TGTGCCATCAGTGAGAAGGCAGGGGAACTCACAGATACGCAGTATTTT. Its translation: CAISEKAGELTDTQYF.

The chain links TRBV29-1 to TRBJ2-7; D might be TRBD1 (5 bases). The CDR3 is 15 amino acids. Deletions cut 3 bases from V and 0 bases from J, with 15 bases between. Germline CDR1 SQVTM, CDR2 ANQGSEA. Written as DNA, the CDR3 is TGCAGCGTTGACCGTCAGGGCGAAAGCTCCTACGAGCAGTACTTC. Protein sequence: CSVDRQGESSYEQYF.

The rearrangement links TRBV21-1 to TRBJ2-7; the listed D gene, TRBD1, was not tested against the DNA. TRBV21-1 is deemed a pseudogene. This CDR3 has 15 residues. The CDR3 loop is CASSKPGQTPYEQYF. The CDR3, as DNA: TGTGCCAGCAGCAAACCGGGACAGACGCCCTACGAGCAGTACTTC.

The genes are TRBV4-3 and TRBJ1-2, with D tentatively TRBD1 (5 bases). CDR1 and CDR2 from the germline V gene are LGHNA and YSLEER. The CDR3 covers 14 residues. Trimming stripped 0 bases from V and 8 bases from J, with 13 bases between. The CDR3 nucleotides read TGCGCCAGCAGCCAAGAAATAGAGGGGAGGGGCTACACCTTC. Protein: CASSQEIEGRGYTF.

Only a few counts were recorded for this clone. The CDR3 coding sequence is TGTGCCAGCAGCCCCCCGACAGACAGCTCTGGAAACACCATATATTTT. Residues: CASSPPTDSSGNTIYF. This chain uses TRBV13 with TRBJ1-3, with TRBD1 as a possible D gene (5 bases). Between the trimmed V and J ends, which lost 5 bases and 0 bases, there was a span of 14 bases. The CDR3 runs 16 residues. Germline loops: CDR1 PRHDT, CDR2 FYEKMQ (reference sequence).

The chain combines TRBV5-1 with TRBJ2-7; the D gene is possibly TRBD2 (6 bases). Trimming removed 4 bases at V and 2 bases at J, with 16 bases between. The germline CDR1 and CDR2 sequences are SGHRS and YFSETQ. This CDR3 comprises 15 residues. The CDR3 DNA follows: TGCGCCAGCAGCGCGGGGACGGCCCGAACCTACGAGCAGTACTTC. Translated: CASSAGTARTYEQYF. Drawing the rest from reference TRBV5-1 and TRBJ2-7, the complete variable domain is KAGVTQTPRYLIKTRGQQVTLSCSPISGHRSVSWYQQTPGQGLQFLFEYFSETQRNKGNFPGRFSGRQFSNSRSEMNVSTLELGDSALYLCASSAGTARTYEQYFGPGTRLTVT.

Only a few counts were recorded for this clone. V is TRBV28 and J is TRBJ1-2; 8 bases match TRBD1. The J segment lost 0 bases and the V segment lost 7 bases, leaving 10 bases of the junction unmatched. Germline V gene sequence: CDR1 MDHEN, CDR2 SYDVKM. The length of the CDR3 is 16 residues. The CDR3 loop reads CASTRTGWETNYGYTF. The CDR3 nucleotides read TGTGCCAGCACCCGGACAGGGTGGGAAACTAACTATGGCTACACCTTC.

This clone came up once. The chain is built from TRBV24-1 and TRBJ2-3, with TRBD2 identical over 11 bases. Germline loops: CDR1 KGHDR, CDR2 SFDVKD. This CDR3 contains 16 residues. V trimming: 7 bases; J trimming: 2 bases; junction bases outside the gene matches: 7. This CDR3 reads CATSPTSGEVTDTQYF. In nucleotides, the CDR3 is TGTGCCACCAGCCCGACTAGCGGGGAGGTCACAGATACGCAGTATTTT.

In its sample, this clone was seen a few times. The CDR3 reads CASTLSGASSETQYF. Here the CDR3 DNA reads TGTGCCAGTACTTTGAGCGGGGCCTCCTCGGAGACCCAGTACTTC. The V call is TRBV19, the J call TRBJ2-5; 7 bases agree with TRBD2. Unmatched junction bases numbered 13, after V lost 7 bases and J lost 5 bases. The CDR3 is made up of 15 amino acids. CDR1 is LNHDA and CDR2 is SQIVND in the germline V gene (reference sequence).

This clone has a count of ten or more. The rearrangement links TRBV28 to TRBJ2-7, with D possibly being TRBD1 (6 bases). There are 14 residues in the CDR3. CDR1 MDHEN and CDR2 SYDVKM come from the germline V gene. V was trimmed by 4 bases and J by 6 bases, leaving 16 bases between them. CDR3 nucleotide sequence: TGTGCCAGCAGTTCAGGGGCGACCCCGCTCGAGCAGTACTTC. Encoded protein: CASSSGATPLEQYF.

The rearrangement joins TRBV10-3 to TRBJ2-7, with D possibly TRBD1 on 6 matching bases. CDR1 and CDR2 (germline): ENHRY, SYGVKD. The ends were cut back, 4 bases at V and 7 bases at J, with 14 bases in the middle. The CDR3 sequence is 13 residues long. CDR3 DNA: TGTGCCATCAGTGCCCTCACAGGGACGGAGCAGTACTTC. Translation: CAISALTGTEQYF.

V is TRBV5-5 and J is TRBJ2-7; maybe TRBD2 (6 bases). The CDR3 runs 14 residues. The germline V and J ends were trimmed by 4 bases and 7 bases, with 18 bases remaining between them. From germline, CDR1 is SGHKS and CDR2 YYEKEE (reference sequence). For the CDR3, the DNA is TGTGCCAGCAGCCCCGGGACCGGGGGATTTGAGCAGTACTTC. It yields the protein CASSPGTGGFEQYF.

V usage is TRBV11-2 and J usage is TRBJ1-1, with a tentative D call TRBD1 (6 bases). There are 13 residues in the CDR3. CDR1 is SGHAT and CDR2 is FQNNGV in the germline V gene. The V end lost 4 bases, the J end lost 7 bases, and 13 bases lay between the germline ends. CDR3 nucleotides: TGTGCCAGCAGCTCACAGCAGGGGCTTGAAGCTTTCTTT. It yields the protein CASSSQQGLEAFF.